One sample yielded the 2 T cell receptor beta chains listed below, sequenced in a study of blood T cell repertoires in COVID-19 (dated by TCRdb to about 2020). The library was prepared using the immunoSEQ multiplex PCR assay. Entries here come from immuneACCESS through TCRdb and include only in-frame sequences with V and J called. Some clones fail to appear in such tables; in the studies checked, an unresolved V gene covers under half of the shortfall, and the cause of the remainder is unknown. In this sample the table shows 280,000 or so clones, roughly 85% of which occur a single time. The top ten constitute approximately 6% of the sample. Source material: PBMCs or T cells enriched from blood (not recorded which). The receptors originated from a woman in her thirties or forties who had recovered from COVID-19.

The chain has TRBV7-9 and TRBJ1-1, with D uncertain. This CDR3 comprises 14 residues. The germline V and J ends were trimmed by 5 bases and 1 base, with 11 bases remaining between them. CDR1 and CDR2 from the germline V gene are SEHNR and FQNEAQ (reference sequence). DNA for the CDR3: TGTGCCAGCAGCGAGGGTCTGGAGAACACTGAAGCTTTCTTT. Translated, it gives CASSEGLENTEAFF. The variable domain in full, completed from reference TRBV7-9 and TRBJ1-1, reads DTGVSQNPRHKITKRGQNVTFRCDPISEHNRLYWYRQTLGQGPEFLTYFQNEAQLEKSRLLSDRFSAERPKGSFSTLEIQRTEQGDSAMYLCASSEGLENTEAFFGQGTRLTVV.

The chain is built from TRBV11-2 and TRBJ1-4; TRBD1 matches 7 bases. Germline V gives CDR1 SGHAT, CDR2 FQNNGV. The CDR3 has 14 amino acids. The V segment lost 5 bases and the J segment 4 bases; nucleotides outside the gene matches: 4. CDR3 nucleotides: TGTGCCAGCAGCCCCGGGACAGTTAATGAAAAACTGTTTTTT. The encoded protein is CASSPGTVNEKLFF. The full variable domain, its missing parts supplied by reference TRBV11-2 and TRBJ1-4, is EAGVAQSPRYKIIEKRQSVAFWCNPISGHATLYWYQQILGQGPKLLIQFQNNGVVDDSQLPKDRFSAERLKGVDSTLKIQPAKLEDSAVYLCASSPGTVNEKLFFGSGTQLSVL.